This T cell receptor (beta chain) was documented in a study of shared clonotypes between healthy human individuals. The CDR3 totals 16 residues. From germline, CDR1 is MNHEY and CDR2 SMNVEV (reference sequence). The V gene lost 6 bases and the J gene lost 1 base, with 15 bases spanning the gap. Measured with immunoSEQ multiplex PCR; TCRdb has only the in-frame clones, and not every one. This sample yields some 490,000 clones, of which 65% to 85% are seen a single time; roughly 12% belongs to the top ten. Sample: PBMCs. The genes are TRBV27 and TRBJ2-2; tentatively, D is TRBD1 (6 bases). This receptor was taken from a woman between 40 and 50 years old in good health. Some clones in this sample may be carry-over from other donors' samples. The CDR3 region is CASSIDRFGNTGELFF. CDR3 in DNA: TGTGCCAGCAGCATCGACAGGTTCGGGAACACCGGGGAGCTGTTTTTT.